This entry describes one TCR beta chain. These data are taken from a study of radiotherapy plus CTLA-4 blockade in lung cancer. The CDR3 has 14 residues. Germline lookup yields CDR1 GTSNPN and CDR2 SVGIG (reference sequence). The V segment lost 0 bases and the J segment 5 bases; nucleotides outside the gene matches: 4. Assay: immunoSEQ multiplex PCR; the TCRdb copy retains only in-frame clones and omits some. Of 57,000 or so clones in the sample, 60% to 80% were seen once. This receptor was obtained from a human donor with non-small cell lung cancer who had a complete response to radiotherapy plus ipilimumab. This sample comprised peripheral blood, obtained from a patient treated with radiotherapy plus ipilimumab. The rearrangement links TRBV30 to TRBJ2-1, with 7 bases matching TRBD2. CDR3 amino acids: CAWSVRLADNEQFF. The CDR3 DNA sequence: TGTGCCTGGAGTGTACGACTAGCCGACAATGAGCAGTTCTTC.